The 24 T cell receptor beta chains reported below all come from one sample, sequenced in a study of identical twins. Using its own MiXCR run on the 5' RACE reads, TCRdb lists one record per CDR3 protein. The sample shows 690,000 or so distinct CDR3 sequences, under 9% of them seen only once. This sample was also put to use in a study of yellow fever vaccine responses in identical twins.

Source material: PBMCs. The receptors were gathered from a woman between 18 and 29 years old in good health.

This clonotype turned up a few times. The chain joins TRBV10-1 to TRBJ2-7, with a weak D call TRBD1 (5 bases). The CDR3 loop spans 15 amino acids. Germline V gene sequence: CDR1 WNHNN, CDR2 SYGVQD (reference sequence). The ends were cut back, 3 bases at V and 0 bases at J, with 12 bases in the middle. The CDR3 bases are TGCGCCAGCAGTGATACAGGCAGAAACTCCTACGAGCAGTACTTC. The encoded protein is CASSDTGRNSYEQYF.

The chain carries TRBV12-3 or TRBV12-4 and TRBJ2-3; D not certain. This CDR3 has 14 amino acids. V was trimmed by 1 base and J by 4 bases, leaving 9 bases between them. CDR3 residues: CASSLDSIPDTQYF. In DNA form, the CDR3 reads TGTGCCAGCAGTTTAGATTCCATCCCAGATACGCAGTATTTT.

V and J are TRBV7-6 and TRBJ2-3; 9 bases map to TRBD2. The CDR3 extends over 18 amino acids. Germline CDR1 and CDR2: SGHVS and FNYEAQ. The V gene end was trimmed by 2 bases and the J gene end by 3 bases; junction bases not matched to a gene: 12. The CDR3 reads CASSLFPAGGSATDTQYF. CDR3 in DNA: TGTGCCAGCAGCTTATTCCCCGCGGGGGGGTCCGCTACAGATACGCAGTATTTT.

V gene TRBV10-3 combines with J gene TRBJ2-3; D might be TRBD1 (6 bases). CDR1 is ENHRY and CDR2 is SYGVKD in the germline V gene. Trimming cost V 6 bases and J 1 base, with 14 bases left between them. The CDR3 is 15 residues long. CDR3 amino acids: CAIRTDRTGTDTQYF. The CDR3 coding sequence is TGTGCCATCAGAACAGACAGGACCGGCACAGATACGCAGTATTTT.

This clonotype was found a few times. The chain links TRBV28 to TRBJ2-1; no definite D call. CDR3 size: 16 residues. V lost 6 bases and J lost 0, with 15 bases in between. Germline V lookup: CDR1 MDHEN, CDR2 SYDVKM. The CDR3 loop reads CASRPDWESSYNEQFF. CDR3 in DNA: TGTGCCAGCAGGCCAGACTGGGAAAGCTCCTACAATGAGCAGTTCTTC. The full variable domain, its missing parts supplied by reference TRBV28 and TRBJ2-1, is DVKVTQSSRYLVKRTGEKVFLECVQDMDHENMFWYRQDPGLGLRLIYFSYDVKMKEKGDIPEGYSVSREKKERFSLILESASTNQTSMYLCASRPDWESSYNEQFFGPGTRLTVL.

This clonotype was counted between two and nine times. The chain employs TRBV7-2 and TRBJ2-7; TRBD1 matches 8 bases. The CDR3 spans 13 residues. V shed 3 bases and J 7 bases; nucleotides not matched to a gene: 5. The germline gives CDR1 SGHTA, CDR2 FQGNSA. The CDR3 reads CASSLQTGVEQYF. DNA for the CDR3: TGTGCCAGCAGCTTGCAGACAGGGGTAGAGCAGTACTTC. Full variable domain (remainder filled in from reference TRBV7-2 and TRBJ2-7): GAGVSQSPSNKVTEKGKDVELRCDPISGHTALYWYRQSLGQGLEFLIYFQGNSAPDKSGLPSDRFSAERTGGSVSTLTIQRTQQEDSAVYLCASSLQTGVEQYFGPGTRLTVT.

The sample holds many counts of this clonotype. Written as DNA, the CDR3 is TGCGCCAGCAGCTCGCTAGGAAATGAGCAGTTCTTC. Translation gives CASSSLGNEQFF. The chain combines TRBV5-1 with TRBJ2-1; D unclear. CDR1 and CDR2 (germline): SGHRS, YFSETQ. This CDR3 spans 12 amino acids. Deletions cut 3 bases from V and 7 bases from J, with 8 bases between.

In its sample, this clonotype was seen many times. CDR3 region: CASSRGPQETQYF. The CDR3 region has the DNA TGTGCCAGCAGCCGTGGACCCCAAGAGACCCAGTACTTC. The rearrangement joins TRBV7-2 to TRBJ2-5; no firm D call. V shed 5 bases and J shed 1 base, with 8 bases lying between them. The germline V gene encodes CDR1 SGHTA and CDR2 FQGNSA. This CDR3 comprises 13 residues.

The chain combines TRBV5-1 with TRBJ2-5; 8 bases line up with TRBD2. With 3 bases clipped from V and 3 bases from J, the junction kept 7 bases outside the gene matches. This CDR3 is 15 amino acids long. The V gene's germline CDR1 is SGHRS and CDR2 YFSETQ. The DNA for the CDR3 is TGCGCCAGCAGCTGGACGGGAGGGCGAGAAGAGACCCAGTACTTC. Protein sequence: CASSWTGGREETQYF.

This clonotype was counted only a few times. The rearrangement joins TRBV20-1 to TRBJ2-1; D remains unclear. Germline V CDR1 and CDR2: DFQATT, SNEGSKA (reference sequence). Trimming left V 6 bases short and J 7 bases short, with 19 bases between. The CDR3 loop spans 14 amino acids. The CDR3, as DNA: TGCAGTGCAGTAGAGACCGGGTCCAAAAATGAGCAGTTCTTC. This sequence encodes CSAVETGSKNEQFF.

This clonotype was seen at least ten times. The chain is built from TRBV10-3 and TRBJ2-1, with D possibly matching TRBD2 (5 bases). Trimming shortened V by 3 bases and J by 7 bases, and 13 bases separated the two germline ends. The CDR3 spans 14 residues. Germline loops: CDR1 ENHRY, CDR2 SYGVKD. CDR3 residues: CAISDEGARNEQFF. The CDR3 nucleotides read TGTGCCATCAGTGATGAGGGAGCGCGAAATGAGCAGTTCTTC.

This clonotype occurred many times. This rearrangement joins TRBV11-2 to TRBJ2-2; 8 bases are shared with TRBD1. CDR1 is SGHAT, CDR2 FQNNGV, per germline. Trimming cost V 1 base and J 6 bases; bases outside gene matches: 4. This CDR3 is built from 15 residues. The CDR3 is CASSLGQGRSGELFF. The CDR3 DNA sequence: TGTGCCAGCAGCTTAGGACAGGGGAGATCCGGGGAGCTGTTTTTT. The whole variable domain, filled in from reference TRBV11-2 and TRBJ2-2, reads EAGVAQSPRYKIIEKRQSVAFWCNPISGHATLYWYQQILGQGPKLLIQFQNNGVVDDSQLPKDRFSAERLKGVDSTLKIQPAKLEDSAVYLCASSLGQGRSGELFFGEGSRLTVL.

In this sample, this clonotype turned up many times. The CDR3 here is CASSLGAGLQADTQYF. The CDR3 DNA is TGTGCCAGCAGCCTAGGAGCGGGACTCCAGGCCGATACGCAGTATTTT. This sequence joins TRBV7-9 and TRBJ2-3, with TRBD2 matching over 7 bases. The CDR3 sequence is 16 residues long. V lost 5 bases and J lost 6; bases outside the gene matches: 14. The germline CDR1 and CDR2 sequences are SEHNR and FQNEAQ (reference sequence). Full variable domain (missing parts from reference TRBV7-9 and TRBJ2-3): DTGVSQNPRHKITKRGQNVTFRCDPISEHNRLYWYRQTLGQGPEFLTYFQNEAQLEKSRLLSDRFSAERPKGSFSTLEIQRTEQGDSAMYLCASSLGAGLQADTQYFGPGTRLTVL.

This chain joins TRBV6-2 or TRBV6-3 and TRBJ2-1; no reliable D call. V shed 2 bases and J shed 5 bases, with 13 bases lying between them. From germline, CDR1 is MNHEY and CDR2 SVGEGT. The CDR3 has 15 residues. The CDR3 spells CASSYPPGGDNEQFF. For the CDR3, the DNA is TGTGCCAGCAGTTACCCCCCTGGCGGCGACAATGAGCAGTTCTTC.

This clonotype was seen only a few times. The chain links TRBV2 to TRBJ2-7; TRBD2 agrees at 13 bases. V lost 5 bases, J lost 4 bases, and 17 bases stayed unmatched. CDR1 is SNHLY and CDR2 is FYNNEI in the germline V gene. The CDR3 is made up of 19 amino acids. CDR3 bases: TGTGCCAGCAGTCGATTAGCCGGGACTAGCGGGATGGACTTTTACGAGCAGTACTTC. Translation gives CASSRLAGTSGMDFYEQYF. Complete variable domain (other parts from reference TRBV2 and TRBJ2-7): EPEVTQTPSHQVTQMGQEVILRCVPISNHLYFYWYRQILGQKVEFLVSFYNNEISEKSEIFDDQFSVERPDGSNFTLKIRSTKLEDSAMYFCASSRLAGTSGMDFYEQYFGPGTRLTVT.

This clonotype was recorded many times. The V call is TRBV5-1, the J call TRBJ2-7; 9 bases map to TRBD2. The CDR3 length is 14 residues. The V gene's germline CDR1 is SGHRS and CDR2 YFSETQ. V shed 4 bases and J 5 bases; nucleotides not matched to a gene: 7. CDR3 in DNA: TGCGCCAGCAGCACCGTAGCGGGAGCCCACGAGCAGTACTTC. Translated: CASSTVAGAHEQYF.

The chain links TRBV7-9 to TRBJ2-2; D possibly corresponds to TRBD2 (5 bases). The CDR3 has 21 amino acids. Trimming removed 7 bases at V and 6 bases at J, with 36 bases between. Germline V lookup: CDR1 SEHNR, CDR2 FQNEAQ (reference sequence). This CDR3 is CASTPHILGSSKHGVPGELFF. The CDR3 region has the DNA TGTGCCAGCACCCCACACATCTTGGGTTCGTCGAAGCACGGGGTCCCCGGGGAGCTGTTTTTT. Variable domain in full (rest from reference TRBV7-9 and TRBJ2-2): DTGVSQNPRHKITKRGQNVTFRCDPISEHNRLYWYRQTLGQGPEFLTYFQNEAQLEKSRLLSDRFSAERPKGSFSTLEIQRTEQGDSAMYLCASTPHILGSSKHGVPGELFFGEGSRLTVL.

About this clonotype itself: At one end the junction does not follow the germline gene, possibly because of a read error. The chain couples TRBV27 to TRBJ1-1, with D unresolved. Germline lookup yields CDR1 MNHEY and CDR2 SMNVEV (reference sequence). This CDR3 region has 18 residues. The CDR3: CAISLSIYRTSWDTEAFF. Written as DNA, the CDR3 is TGTGCCATCAGTTTATCGATCTACAGAACCTCGTGGGACACTGAAGCTTTCTTT.

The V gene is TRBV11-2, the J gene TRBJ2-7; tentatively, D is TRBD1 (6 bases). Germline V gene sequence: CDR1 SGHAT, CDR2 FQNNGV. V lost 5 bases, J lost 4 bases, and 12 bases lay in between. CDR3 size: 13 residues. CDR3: CASSPDRLYEQYF. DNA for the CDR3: TGTGCCAGCAGCCCGGACAGATTATACGAGCAGTACTTC.

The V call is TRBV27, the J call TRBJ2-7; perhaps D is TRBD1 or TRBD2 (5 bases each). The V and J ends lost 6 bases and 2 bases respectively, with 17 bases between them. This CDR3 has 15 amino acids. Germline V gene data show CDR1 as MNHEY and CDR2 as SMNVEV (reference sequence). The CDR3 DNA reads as TGTGCCAGCAGGGGGGACGGGCCCTCCCCCTACGAGCAGTACTTC. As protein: CASRGDGPSPYEQYF.

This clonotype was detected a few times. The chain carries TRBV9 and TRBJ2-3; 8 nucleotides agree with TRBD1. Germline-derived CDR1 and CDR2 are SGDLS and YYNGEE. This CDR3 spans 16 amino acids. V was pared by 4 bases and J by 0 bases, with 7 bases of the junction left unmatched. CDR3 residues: CASSFRTGTSTDTQYF. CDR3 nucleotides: TGTGCCAGCAGCTTCCGGACAGGGACTAGCACAGATACGCAGTATTTT.

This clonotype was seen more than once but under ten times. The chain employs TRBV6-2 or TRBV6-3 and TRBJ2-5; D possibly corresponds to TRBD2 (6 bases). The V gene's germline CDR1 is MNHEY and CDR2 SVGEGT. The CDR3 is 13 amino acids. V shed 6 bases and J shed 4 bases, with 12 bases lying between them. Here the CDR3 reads CASSRGTLETQYF. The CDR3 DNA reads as TGTGCCAGCAGCCGGGGGACCTTAGAGACCCAGTACTTC.

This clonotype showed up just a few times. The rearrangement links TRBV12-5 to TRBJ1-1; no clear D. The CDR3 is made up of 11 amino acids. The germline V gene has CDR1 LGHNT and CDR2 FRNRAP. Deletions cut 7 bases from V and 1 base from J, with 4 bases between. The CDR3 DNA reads TGTGCTAGTGAATCGAACACTGAAGCTTTCTTT. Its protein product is CASESNTEAFF.

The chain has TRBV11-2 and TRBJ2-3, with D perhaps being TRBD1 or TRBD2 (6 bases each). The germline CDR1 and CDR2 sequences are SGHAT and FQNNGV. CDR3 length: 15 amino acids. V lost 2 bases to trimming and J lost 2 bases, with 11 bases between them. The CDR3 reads CASSLIPGATDTQYF. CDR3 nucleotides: TGTGCCAGCAGCTTAATCCCGGGGGCCACAGATACGCAGTATTTT.